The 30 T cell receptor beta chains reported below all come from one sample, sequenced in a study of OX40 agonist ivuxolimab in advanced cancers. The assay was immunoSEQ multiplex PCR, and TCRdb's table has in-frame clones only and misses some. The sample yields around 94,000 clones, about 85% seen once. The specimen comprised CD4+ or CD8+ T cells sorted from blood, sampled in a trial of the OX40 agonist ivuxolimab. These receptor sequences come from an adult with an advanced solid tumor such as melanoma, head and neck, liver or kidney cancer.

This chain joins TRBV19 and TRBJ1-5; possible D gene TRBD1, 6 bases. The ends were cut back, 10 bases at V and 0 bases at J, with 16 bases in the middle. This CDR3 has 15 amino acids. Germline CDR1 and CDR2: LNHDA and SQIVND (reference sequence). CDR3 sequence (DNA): TGTGCCACCTTAGAGGGGGGATCTAGCAATCAGCCCCAGCATTTT. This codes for CATLEGGSSNQPQHF.

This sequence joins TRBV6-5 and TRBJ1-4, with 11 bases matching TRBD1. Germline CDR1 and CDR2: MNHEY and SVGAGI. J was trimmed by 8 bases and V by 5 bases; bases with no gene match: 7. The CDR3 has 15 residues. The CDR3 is CASSRMGQGVEKLFF. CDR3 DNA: TGTGCCAGCAGTCGAATGGGACAGGGGGTCGAAAAACTGTTTTTT.

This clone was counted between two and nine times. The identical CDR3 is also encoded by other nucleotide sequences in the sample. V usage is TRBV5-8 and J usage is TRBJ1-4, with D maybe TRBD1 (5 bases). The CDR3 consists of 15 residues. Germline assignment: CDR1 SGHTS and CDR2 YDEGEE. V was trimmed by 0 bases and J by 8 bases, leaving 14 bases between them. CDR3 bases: TGTGCCAGCAGCTTGGCCGAGGGCGGGGGAGAAAAACTGTTTTTT. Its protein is CASSLAEGGGEKLFF.

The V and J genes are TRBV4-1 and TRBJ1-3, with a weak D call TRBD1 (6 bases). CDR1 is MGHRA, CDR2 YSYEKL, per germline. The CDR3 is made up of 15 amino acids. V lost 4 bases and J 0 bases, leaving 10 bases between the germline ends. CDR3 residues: CASSPQGHSGNTIYF. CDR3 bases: TGCGCCAGCAGCCCGCAGGGGCACTCTGGAAACACCATATATTTT.

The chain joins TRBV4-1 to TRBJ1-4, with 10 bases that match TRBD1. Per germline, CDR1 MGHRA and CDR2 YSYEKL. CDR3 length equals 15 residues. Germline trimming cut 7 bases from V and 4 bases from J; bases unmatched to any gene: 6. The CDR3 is CASTDRGLVNEKLFF. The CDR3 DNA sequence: TGCGCCAGCACCGACAGGGGGCTCGTTAATGAAAAACTGTTTTTT.

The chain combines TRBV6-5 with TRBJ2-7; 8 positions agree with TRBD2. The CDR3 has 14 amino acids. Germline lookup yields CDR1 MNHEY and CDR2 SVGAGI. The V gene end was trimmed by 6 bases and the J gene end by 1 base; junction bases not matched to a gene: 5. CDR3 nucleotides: TGTGCCAGCAGCCGGACTAGCTCTTCCTACGAGCAGTACTTC. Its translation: CASSRTSSSYEQYF.

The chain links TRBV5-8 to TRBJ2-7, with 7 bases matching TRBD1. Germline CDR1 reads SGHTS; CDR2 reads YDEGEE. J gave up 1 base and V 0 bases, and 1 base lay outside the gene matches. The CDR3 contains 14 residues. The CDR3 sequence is CASSLGDSSYEQYF. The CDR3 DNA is TGTGCCAGCAGCTTGGGGGACAGTTCCTACGAGCAGTACTTC.

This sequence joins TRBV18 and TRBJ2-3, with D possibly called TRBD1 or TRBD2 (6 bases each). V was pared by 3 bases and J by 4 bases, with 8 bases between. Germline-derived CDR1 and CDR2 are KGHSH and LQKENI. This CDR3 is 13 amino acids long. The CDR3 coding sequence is TGTGCCAGCTCACCTGGGGGGCCAGATACGCAGTATTTT. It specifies CASSPGGPDTQYF.

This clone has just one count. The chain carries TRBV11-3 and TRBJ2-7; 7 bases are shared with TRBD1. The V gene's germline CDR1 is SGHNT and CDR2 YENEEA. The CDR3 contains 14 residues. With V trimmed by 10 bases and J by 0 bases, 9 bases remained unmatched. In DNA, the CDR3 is TGTGCCACATCGCGAGGGGGCCTCTCCTACGAGCAGTACTTC. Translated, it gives CATSRGGLSYEQYF.

CDR3 nucleotides: TGTGCCAGCAGCCAACGCGGCAGCCAGAGATGGGAGCAGTACTTC. Its protein product is CASSQRGSQRWEQYF. This chain connects TRBV11-3 to TRBJ2-7, with D unclear. The CDR3 totals 15 residues. Germline CDR1 SGHNT, CDR2 YENEEA. V lost 5 bases, J lost 7 bases, and 21 bases lay in between.

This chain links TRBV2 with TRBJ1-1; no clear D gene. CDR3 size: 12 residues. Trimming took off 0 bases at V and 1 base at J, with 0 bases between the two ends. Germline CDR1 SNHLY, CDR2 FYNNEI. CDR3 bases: TGTGCCAGCAGTGAAGCGAACACTGAAGCTTTCTTT. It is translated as CASSEANTEAFF.

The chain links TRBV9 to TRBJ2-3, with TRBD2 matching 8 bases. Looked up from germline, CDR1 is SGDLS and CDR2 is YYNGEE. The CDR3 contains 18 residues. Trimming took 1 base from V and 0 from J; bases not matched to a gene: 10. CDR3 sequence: CASSVSGGLADSTDTQYF. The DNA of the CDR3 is TGTGCCAGCAGCGTATCGGGGGGGCTAGCGGATAGCACAGATACGCAGTATTTT.

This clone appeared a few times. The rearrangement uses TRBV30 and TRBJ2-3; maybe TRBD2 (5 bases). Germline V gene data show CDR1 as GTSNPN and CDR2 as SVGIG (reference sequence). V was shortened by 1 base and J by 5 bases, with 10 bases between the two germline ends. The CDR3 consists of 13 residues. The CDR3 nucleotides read TGTGCCTGGAGTGAACGGAGGCGAGATACGCAGTATTTT. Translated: CAWSERRRDTQYF. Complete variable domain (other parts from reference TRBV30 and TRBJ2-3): SQTIHQWPATLVQPVGSPLSLECTVEGTSNPNLYWYRQAAGRGLQLLFYSVGIGQISSEVPQNLSASRPQDRQFILSSKKLLLSDSGFYLCAWSERRRDTQYFGPGTRLTVL.

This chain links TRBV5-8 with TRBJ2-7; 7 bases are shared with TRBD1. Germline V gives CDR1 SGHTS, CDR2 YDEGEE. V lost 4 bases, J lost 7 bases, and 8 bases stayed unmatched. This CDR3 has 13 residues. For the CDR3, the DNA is TGTGCCAGCAGCCAAAGACAGGGTTGGGAGCAGTACTTC. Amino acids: CASSQRQGWEQYF.

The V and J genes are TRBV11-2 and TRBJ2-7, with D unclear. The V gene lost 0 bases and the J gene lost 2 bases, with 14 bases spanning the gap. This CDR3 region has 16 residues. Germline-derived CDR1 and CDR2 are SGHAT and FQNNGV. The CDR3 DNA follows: TGTGCCAGCAGCTTAGATAATAGGGCAGAACCCTACGAGCAGTACTTC. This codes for CASSLDNRAEPYEQYF.

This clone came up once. CDR3 nucleotides: TGTGCCAGCAGTGAAGGCGGCAGGGGAGGTAGTGGTCTAGATGGCTACACCTTC. Protein sequence: CASSEGGRGGSGLDGYTF. This chain links TRBV25-1 with TRBJ1-2, with TRBD1 as a possible D gene (6 bases). This CDR3 has 18 residues. V lost 2 bases and J lost 6, with 25 bases in between. Germline loops: CDR1 MGHDK, CDR2 SYGVNS.

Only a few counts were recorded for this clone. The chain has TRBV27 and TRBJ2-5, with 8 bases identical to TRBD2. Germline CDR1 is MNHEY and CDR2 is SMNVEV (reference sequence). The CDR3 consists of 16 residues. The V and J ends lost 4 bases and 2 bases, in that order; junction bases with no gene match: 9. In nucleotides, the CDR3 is TGTGCCAGCAGTTCAAACCCGGGACTAGAACAAGAGACCCAGTACTTC. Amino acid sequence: CASSSNPGLEQETQYF.

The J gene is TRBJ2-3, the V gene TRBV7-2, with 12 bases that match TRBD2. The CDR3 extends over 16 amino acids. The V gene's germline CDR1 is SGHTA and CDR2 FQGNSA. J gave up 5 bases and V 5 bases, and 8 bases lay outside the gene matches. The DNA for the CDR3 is TGTGCCAGCAGCCTAAAGACTAGCGGGAGTGGAGATACGCAGTATTTT. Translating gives CASSLKTSGSGDTQYF.

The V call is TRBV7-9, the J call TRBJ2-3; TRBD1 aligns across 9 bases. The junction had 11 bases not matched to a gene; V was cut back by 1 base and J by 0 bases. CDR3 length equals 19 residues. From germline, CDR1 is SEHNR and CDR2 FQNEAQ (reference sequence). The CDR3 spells CASSLGLSWDRDSTDTQYF. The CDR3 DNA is TGTGCCAGCAGCTTAGGTCTTTCGTGGGACAGGGATAGCACAGATACGCAGTATTTT.

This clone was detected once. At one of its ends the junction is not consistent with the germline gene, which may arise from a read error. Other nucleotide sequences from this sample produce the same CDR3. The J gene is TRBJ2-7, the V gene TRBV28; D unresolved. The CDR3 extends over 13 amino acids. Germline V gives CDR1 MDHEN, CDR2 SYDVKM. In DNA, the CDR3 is TGTGCCAGCAGCAAATCGGCACCCGAGGAGCAGTACTTT. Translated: CASSKSAPEEQYF.

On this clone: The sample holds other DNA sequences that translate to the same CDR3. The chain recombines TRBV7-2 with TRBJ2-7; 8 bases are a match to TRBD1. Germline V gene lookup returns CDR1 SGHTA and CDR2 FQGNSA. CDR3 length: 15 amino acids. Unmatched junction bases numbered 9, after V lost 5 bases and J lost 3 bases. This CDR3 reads CASSADRAKLYEQYF. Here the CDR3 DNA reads TGTGCCAGCAGCGCGGACAGGGCGAAACTCTACGAGCAGTACTTC.

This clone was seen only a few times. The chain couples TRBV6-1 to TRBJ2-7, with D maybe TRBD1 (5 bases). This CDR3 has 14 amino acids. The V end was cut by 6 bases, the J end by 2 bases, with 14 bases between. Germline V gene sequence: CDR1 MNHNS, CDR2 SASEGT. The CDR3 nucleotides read TGTGCCAGCAGCCTAGGGGCAGGAGCCTACGAGCAGTACTTC. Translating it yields CASSLGAGAYEQYF.

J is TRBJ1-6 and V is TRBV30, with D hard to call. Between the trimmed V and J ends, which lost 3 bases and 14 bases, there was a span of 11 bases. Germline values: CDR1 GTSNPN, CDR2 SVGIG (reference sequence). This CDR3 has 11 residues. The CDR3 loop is CAWREGPTLHF. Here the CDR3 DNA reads TGTGCCTGGAGGGAGGGTCCGACCCTCCACTTT.

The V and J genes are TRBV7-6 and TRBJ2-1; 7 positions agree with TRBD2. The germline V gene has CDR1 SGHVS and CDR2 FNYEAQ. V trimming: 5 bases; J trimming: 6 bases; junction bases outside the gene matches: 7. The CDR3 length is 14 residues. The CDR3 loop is CASSPTGGGNEQFF. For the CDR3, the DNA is TGTGCCAGCAGCCCGACGGGAGGAGGCAATGAGCAGTTCTTC.

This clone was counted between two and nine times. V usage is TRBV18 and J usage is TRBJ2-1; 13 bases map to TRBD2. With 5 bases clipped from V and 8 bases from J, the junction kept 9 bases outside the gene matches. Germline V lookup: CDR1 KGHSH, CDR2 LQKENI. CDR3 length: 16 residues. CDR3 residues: CASSGRTSGSSHEQFF. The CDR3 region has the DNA TGTGCCAGCTCAGGGCGGACTAGCGGGAGCTCGCATGAGCAGTTCTTC.

The CDR3 loop is CASSFLAGVGTGELFF. The DNA for the CDR3 is TGCGCCAGCAGCTTTCTAGCGGGAGTGGGTACCGGGGAGCTGTTTTTT. The genes are TRBV5-1 and TRBJ2-2; TRBD2 agrees at 10 bases. The CDR3 contains 16 residues. Trimming cost V 2 bases and J 5 bases; bases outside gene matches: 6. Germline-derived CDR1 and CDR2 are SGHRS and YFSETQ.

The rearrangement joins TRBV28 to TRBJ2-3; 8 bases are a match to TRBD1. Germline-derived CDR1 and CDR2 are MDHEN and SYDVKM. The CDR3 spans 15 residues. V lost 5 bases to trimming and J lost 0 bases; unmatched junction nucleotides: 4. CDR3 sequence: CASSTRQGSTDTQYF. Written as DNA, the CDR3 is TGTGCCAGCAGTACCCGACAGGGGAGCACAGATACGCAGTATTTT.

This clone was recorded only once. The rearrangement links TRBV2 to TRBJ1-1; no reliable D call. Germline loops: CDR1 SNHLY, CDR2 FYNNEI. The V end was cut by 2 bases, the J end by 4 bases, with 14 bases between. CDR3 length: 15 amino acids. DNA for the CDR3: TGTGCCAGCAGTGAATTCCAGGTTGGGATCACTGAAGCTTTCTTT. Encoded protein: CASSEFQVGITEAFF.

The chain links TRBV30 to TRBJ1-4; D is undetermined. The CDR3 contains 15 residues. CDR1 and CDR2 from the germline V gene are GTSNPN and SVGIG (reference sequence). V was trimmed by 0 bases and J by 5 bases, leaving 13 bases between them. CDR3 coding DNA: TGTGCCTGGAGTGTCGTGAGGGCCCCCAATGAAAAACTGTTTTTT. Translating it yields CAWSVVRAPNEKLFF.

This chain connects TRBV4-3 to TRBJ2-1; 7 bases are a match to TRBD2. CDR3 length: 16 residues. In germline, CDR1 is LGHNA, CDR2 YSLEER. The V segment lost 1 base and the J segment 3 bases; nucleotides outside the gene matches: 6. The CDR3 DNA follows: TGCGCCAGCAGCCAAGGCTCCCTAGCGGACTACAATGAGCAGTTCTTC. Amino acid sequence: CASSQGSLADYNEQFF.